The 13 T cell receptor beta chains below were found in one sample sequenced in a study of metastatic and nonmetastatic thyroid tumors. Patients underwent thyroid surgery, and none had received any treatment before it. TCRdb reprocessed the PCR reads using MiXCR. This table holds more than 70,000 clones, about 9.1% found once. Sequenced material: blood. Every receptor here comes from a female donor with papillary thyroid cancer or a benign thyroid nodule (not recorded which). Some clones in this sample may be carry-over from other donors' samples.

This clone has a count of ten or more. At one of its ends the junction is not consistent with the germline gene, which may arise from a read error. This sample includes further DNA sequences coding for the same CDR3. This chain uses TRBV5-1 with TRBJ1-5; D possibly corresponds to TRBD1 (5 bases). The CDR3 covers 15 residues. The V gene's germline CDR1 is SGHRS and CDR2 YFSETQ. The CDR3 here is CASSPGWISNQPQHF. CDR3 nucleotide sequence: TGCGCCAGCAGCCCAGGGTGGATAAGCAATCAGCCCCAACATTTT.

This chain uses TRBV28 with TRBJ2-7, with 9 bases identical to TRBD1. CDR3 size: 15 residues. Germline assignment: CDR1 MDHEN and CDR2 SYDVKM. V was pared by 5 bases and J by 6 bases, with 11 bases of the junction left unmatched. CDR3 sequence: CASSTLGQGGGEQYF. In DNA, the CDR3 is TGTGCCAGCAGTACCCTGGGACAGGGTGGGGGCGAGCAGTACTTC.

In its sample, this clone was seen many times. The chain couples TRBV3-1 to TRBJ1-5; D may be TRBD1 (5 bases). The CDR3 runs to 13 residues. Germline assignment: CDR1 LGHDT and CDR2 YNNKEL (reference sequence). V dropped 8 bases and J dropped 6 bases, with 14 bases sitting between them. CDR3 region: CASGGIGGQPQHF. In DNA, the CDR3 is TGTGCCAGCGGGGGTATTGGAGGTCAGCCCCAGCATTTT.

This clone showed up many times. The rearrangement links TRBV7-2 to TRBJ2-7; the D gene is possibly TRBD1 (5 bases). In germline, CDR1 is SGHTA, CDR2 FQGNSA. The germline V and J ends were trimmed by 0 bases and 9 bases, with 9 bases remaining between them. The CDR3 consists of 12 residues. CDR3 sequence reads: CASSLAQGTQYF. CDR3 nucleotides: TGTGCCAGCAGCTTAGCGCAGGGAACGCAGTACTTC. Complete variable domain (other parts from reference TRBV7-2 and TRBJ2-7): GAGVSQSPSNKVTEKGKDVELRCDPISGHTALYWYRQSLGQGLEFLIYFQGNSAPDKSGLPSDRFSAERTGGSVSTLTIQRTQQEDSAVYLCASSLAQGTQYFGPGTRLTVT.

This clone was counted at least ten times. Other DNA sequences within the sample encode an identical CDR3. The chain combines TRBV5-6 with TRBJ1-1; possible D gene TRBD1, 6 bases. Trimming shortened V by 0 bases and J by 0 bases, and 9 bases separated the two germline ends. The CDR3 consists of 15 residues. Germline V gene sequence: CDR1 SGHDT, CDR2 YYEEEE. CDR3 sequence reads: CASSLEDRLNTEAFF. The DNA for the CDR3 is TGTGCCAGCAGCTTGGAGGACAGACTGAACACTGAAGCTTTCTTT.

The table lists this clone with many counts. V usage is TRBV19 and J usage is TRBJ1-4; D gene unclear. The CDR3 consists of 15 residues. The germline gives CDR1 LNHDA, CDR2 SQIVND (reference sequence). V lost 3 bases and J lost 0, with 8 bases in between. This CDR3 is CASSMGSPTNEKLFF. The CDR3 DNA reads TGTGCCAGTAGTATGGGGTCTCCAACTAATGAAAAACTGTTTTTT.

This clone has at least ten counts. This sequence joins TRBV7-7 and TRBJ2-5, with 9 nucleotides matching TRBD1. The V and J ends lost 3 bases and 5 bases, in that order; junction bases with no gene match: 7. Germline assignment: CDR1 SSHAT and CDR2 FNYEAQ (reference sequence). CDR3 size: 15 residues. The CDR3 region is CASSLGTGIRETQYF. As DNA, the CDR3 is TGTGCCAGCAGCTTGGGGACAGGGATACGTGAGACCCAGTACTTC. Variable domain in full (rest from reference TRBV7-7 and TRBJ2-5): GAGVSQSPRYKVTKRGQDVTLRCDPISSHATLYWYQQALGQGPEFLTYFNYEAQPDKSGLPSDRFSAERPEGSISTLTIQRTEQRDSAMYRCASSLGTGIRETQYFGPGTRLLVL.

In this sample, this clone turned up many times. V usage is TRBV6-2 or TRBV6-3 and J usage is TRBJ2-1, with TRBD2 identical over 11 bases. The CDR3 loop spans 17 amino acids. Germline CDR1 reads MNHEY; CDR2 reads SVGEGT. The V segment lost 8 bases and the J segment 7 bases; nucleotides outside the gene matches: 16. The CDR3 protein is CASQQLKTSGGRNEQFF. In DNA form, the CDR3 reads TGTGCCAGCCAACAACTAAAAACTAGCGGGGGACGGAATGAGCAGTTCTTC.

V usage is TRBV5-1 and J usage is TRBJ2-5; D gene ambiguous. Trimming removed 0 bases from V and 1 base from J, with 10 bases in between. Per germline, CDR1 SGHRS and CDR2 YFSETQ. This CDR3 region has 15 residues. In DNA, the CDR3 is TGCGCCAGCAGCTTGGATGGCAGGCCCCAAGAGACCCAGTACTTC. Residues: CASSLDGRPQETQYF.

This clone was picked up many times. The chain joins TRBV20-1 to TRBJ2-5, with 11 nucleotides matching TRBD1. This CDR3 has 14 amino acids. CDR1 is DFQATT and CDR2 is SNEGSKA in the germline V gene (reference sequence). J gave up 4 bases and V 3 bases, and 4 bases lay outside the gene matches. The CDR3 region is CSARGTGGSETQYF. The DNA for the CDR3 is TGCAGTGCTAGGGGGACAGGGGGTTCAGAGACCCAGTACTTC.

This clone is medium-sized (0.01 to 0.1%) within its sample. The V gene is TRBV6-1, the J gene TRBJ1-1; D remains unclear. V lost 5 bases and J lost 1, with 14 bases in between. Germline V gives CDR1 MNHNS, CDR2 SASEGT. CDR3 length: 15 amino acids. The CDR3 bases are TGTGCCAGCAGTTTAGGCAGGACCGCGAACACTGAAGCTTTCTTT. Translated: CASSLGRTANTEAFF.

This clone was observed a handful of times. The chain recombines TRBV5-6 with TRBJ1-1, with D hard to call. Germline CDR1 SGHDT, CDR2 YYEEEE. Trimming took 0 bases from V and 0 from J, leaving 9 bases between them. The CDR3 extends over 15 amino acids. The CDR3 DNA is TGTGCCAGCAGCTTGGGCGGGGTCATGAACACTGAAGCTTTCTTT. Translating it yields CASSLGGVMNTEAFF.

This clone has more than one count but fewer than ten. An end of the junction does not agree with germline; a read error may underlie this. J is TRBJ2-5 and V is TRBV6-1, with 8 bases lining up with TRBD2. This CDR3 comprises 15 residues. Germline lookup yields CDR1 MNHNS and CDR2 SASEGT. The CDR3 coding sequence is TGTGCCAGCAGTGAAGATAGCGGGGAGGCCGAGACACAGTACTTC. Encoded protein: CASSEDSGEAETQYF.